This T cell receptor (beta chain) was sequenced in a study of blood T cell repertoires in COVID-19. Background on the study: The origin of the acute and convalescent COVID-19 samples was the United States, Italy and Spain. From T cells, B-cell-depleted T cells, or PBMCs came the material, which was cDNA or gDNA.

How the authors handled the data: Reference gene primer amplification yielded estimated nucleated cell counts. The assay was immunoSEQ multiplex PCR, and TCRdb's table has in-frame clones only and misses some. V and J calls and clone size are copied from that table; D and trimming were computed from the DNA. This sample has 130,000 or so clones, with around nine tenths found just once. The source material was peripheral blood. The clonotype was recovered from a woman aged 50 to 60 with acute or convalescent COVID-19.

The CDR3 spells CASSQGEGYMNTEAFF. DNA of the CDR3: TGCGCCAGCAGCCAAGGGGAGGGATACATGAACACTGAAGCTTTCTTT. This rearrangement joins TRBV4-3 to TRBJ1-1; D uncertain. In germline, CDR1 is LGHNA, CDR2 YSLEER. The CDR3 contains 16 residues. The V and J ends lost 1 base and 0 bases respectively, with 12 bases between them.